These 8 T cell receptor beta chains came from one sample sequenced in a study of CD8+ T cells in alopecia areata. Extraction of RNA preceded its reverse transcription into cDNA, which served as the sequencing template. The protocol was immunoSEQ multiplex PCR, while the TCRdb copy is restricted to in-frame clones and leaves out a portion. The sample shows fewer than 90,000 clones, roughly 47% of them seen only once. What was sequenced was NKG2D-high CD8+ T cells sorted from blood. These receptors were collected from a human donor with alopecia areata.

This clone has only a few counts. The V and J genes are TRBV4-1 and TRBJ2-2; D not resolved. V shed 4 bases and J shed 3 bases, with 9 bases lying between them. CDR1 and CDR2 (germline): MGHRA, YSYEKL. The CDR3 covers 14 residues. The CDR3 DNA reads TGCGCCAGCAGCCTCCGATTTTACACCGGGGAGCTGTTTTTT. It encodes CASSLRFYTGELFF.

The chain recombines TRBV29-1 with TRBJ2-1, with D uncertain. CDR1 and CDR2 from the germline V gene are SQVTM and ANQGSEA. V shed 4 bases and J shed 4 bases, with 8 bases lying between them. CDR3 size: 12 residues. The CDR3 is CSVVEPYNEQFF. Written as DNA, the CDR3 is TGCAGCGTTGTGGAGCCTTACAATGAGCAGTTCTTC.

The DNA for the CDR3 is TGTGCCAGCAGTCACCGGGACAGAAAGTACGAGCAGTACTTC. It is translated as CASSHRDRKYEQYF. The chain joins TRBV2 to TRBJ2-7; 7 nucleotides align to TRBD1. This CDR3 has 14 amino acids. J gave up 4 bases and V 5 bases, and 8 bases lay outside the gene matches. The germline V gene has CDR1 SNHLY and CDR2 FYNNEI.

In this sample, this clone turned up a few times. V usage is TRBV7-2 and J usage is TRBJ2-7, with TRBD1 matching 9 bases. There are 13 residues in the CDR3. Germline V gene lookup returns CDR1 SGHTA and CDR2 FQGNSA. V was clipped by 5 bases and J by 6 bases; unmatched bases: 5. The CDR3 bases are TGTGCCAGCAGCCCTGGGACAGGGTTCGAGCAGTACTTC. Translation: CASSPGTGFEQYF.

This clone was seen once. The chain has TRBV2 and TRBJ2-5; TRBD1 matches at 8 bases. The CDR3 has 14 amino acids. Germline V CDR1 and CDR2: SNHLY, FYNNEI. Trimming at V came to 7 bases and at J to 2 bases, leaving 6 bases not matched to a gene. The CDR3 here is CASIDRGGQETQYF. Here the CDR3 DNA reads TGTGCCAGCATCGACAGGGGAGGACAAGAGACCCAGTACTTC.

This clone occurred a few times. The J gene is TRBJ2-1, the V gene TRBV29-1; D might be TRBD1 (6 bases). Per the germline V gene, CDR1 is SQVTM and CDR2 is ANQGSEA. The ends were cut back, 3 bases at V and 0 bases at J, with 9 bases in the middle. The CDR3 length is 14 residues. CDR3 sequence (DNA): TGCAGCGTTGATACAGGGCACTCCTACAATGAGCAGTTCTTC. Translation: CSVDTGHSYNEQFF.

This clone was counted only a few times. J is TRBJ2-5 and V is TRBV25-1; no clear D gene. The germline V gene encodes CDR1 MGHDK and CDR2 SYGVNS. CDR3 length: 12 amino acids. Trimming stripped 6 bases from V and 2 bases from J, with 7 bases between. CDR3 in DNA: TGTGCCAGCAGAGACAAGCAAGAGACCCAGTACTTC. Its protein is CASRDKQETQYF.

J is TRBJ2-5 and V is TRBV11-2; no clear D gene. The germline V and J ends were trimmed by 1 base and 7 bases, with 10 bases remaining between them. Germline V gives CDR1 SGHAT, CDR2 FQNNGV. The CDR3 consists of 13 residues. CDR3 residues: CASSLGVPGTQYF. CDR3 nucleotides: TGTGCCAGCAGCTTAGGGGTCCCAGGGACCCAGTACTTC.